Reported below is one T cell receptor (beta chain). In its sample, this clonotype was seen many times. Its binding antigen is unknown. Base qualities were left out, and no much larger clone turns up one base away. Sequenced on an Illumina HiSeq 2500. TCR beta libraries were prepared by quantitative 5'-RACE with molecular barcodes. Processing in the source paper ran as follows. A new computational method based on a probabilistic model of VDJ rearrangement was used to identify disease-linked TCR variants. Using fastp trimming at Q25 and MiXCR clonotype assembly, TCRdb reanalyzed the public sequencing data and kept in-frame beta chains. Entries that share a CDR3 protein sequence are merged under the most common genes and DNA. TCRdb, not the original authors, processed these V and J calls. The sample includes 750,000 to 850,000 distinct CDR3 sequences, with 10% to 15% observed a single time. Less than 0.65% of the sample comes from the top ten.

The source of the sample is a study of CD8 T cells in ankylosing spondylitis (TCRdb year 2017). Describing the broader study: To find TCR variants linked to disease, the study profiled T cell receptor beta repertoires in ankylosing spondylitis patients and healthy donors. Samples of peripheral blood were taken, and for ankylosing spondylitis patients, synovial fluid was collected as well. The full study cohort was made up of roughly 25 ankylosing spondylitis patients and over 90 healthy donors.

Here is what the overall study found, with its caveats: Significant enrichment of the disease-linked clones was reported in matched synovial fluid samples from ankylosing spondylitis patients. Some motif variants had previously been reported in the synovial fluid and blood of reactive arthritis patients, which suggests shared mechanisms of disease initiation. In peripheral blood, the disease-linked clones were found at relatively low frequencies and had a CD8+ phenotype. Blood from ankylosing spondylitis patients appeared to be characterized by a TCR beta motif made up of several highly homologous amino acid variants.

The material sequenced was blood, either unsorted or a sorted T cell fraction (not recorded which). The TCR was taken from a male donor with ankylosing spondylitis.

The DNA reads TGCAGCGTCTCGACAGGGTTCAATTCACCCCTCCACTTT. Translated, it reads CSVSTGFNSPLHF. The rearrangement combines TRBV29-1 with TRBJ1-6, with TRBD1 identical over 7 junction bases. From a lookup of the germline V gene, CDR1 and CDR2 are SQVTM and ANQGSEA. Trimming takes 6 bases off V and 7 bases off J; junction bases not matched to a gene: 6. The CDR3 measures 13 amino acids from cysteine to phenylalanine. The CDR3 DNA has 39 bases and is translated from base 1. The CDR3, completed at both ends by the reference TRBV29-1 and TRBJ1-6 genes, gives the full variable domain SAVISQKPSRDICQRGTSLTIQCQVDSQVTMMFWYRQQPGQSLTLIATANQGSEATYESGFVIDKFPISRPNLTFSTLTVSNMSPEDSSIYLCSVSTGFNSPLHFGNGTRLTVT.